Detailed here is one T cell receptor beta chain. Participant reports of clinical history set cohort assignment. Trimming shortened V by 3 bases and J by 4 bases, and 6 bases separated the two germline ends. The CDR3 extends over 12 amino acids. Per germline, CDR1 LNHDA and CDR2 SQIVND (reference sequence). The data stem from a study of blood T cell repertoires in COVID-19. The assay was immunoSEQ multiplex PCR, and TCRdb's table has in-frame clones only and misses some. The sample carries roughly 360,000 clones, around 87% recorded once. The TCR comes from a man aged 30 to 45 who had recovered from COVID-19. V and J are TRBV19 and TRBJ1-1, with unresolved D. The sample consisted of PBMCs or T cells enriched from blood (not recorded which). The CDR3 bases are TGTGCCAGTAGTATCACTATCACTGAAGCTTTCTTT. It yields the protein CASSITITEAFF. The whole variable domain, remainder taken from reference TRBV19 and TRBJ1-1, is DGGITQSPKYLFRKEGQNVTLSCEQNLNHDAMYWYRQDPGQGLRLIYYSQIVNDFQKGDIAEGYSVSREKKESFPLTVTSAQKNPTAFYLCASSITITEAFFGQGTRLTVV.